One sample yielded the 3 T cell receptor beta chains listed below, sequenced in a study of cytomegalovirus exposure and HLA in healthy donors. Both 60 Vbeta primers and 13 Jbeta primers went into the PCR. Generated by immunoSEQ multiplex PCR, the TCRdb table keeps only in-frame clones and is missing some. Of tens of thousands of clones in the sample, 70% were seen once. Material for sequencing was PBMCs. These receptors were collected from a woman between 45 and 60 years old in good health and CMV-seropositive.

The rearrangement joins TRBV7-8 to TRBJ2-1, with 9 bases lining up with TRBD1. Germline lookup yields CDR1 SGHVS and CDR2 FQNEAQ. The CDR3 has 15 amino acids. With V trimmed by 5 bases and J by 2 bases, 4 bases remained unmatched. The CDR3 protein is CASSLGTGPYNEQFF. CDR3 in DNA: TGTGCCAGCAGCCTAGGGACAGGGCCCTACAATGAGCAGTTCTTC.

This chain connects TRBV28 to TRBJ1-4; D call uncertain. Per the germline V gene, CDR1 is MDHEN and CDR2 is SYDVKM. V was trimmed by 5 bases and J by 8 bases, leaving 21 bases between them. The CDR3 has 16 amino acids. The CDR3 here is CASSASGVPYREKLFF. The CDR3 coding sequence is TGTGCCAGCAGTGCCTCCGGGGTACCGTATCGCGAAAAACTGTTTTTT.

CDR3 in amino acids: CASSLGPTGGEAFF. CDR3 nucleotide sequence: TGCGCCAGCAGCCTTGGACCGACGGGGGGTGAAGCTTTCTTT. The chain joins TRBV5-1 to TRBJ1-1, with a weak D call TRBD1 (5 bases). Germline CDR1 reads SGHRS; CDR2 reads YFSETQ. Trimming left V 4 bases short and J 7 bases short, with 17 bases between. CDR3 length equals 14 residues.